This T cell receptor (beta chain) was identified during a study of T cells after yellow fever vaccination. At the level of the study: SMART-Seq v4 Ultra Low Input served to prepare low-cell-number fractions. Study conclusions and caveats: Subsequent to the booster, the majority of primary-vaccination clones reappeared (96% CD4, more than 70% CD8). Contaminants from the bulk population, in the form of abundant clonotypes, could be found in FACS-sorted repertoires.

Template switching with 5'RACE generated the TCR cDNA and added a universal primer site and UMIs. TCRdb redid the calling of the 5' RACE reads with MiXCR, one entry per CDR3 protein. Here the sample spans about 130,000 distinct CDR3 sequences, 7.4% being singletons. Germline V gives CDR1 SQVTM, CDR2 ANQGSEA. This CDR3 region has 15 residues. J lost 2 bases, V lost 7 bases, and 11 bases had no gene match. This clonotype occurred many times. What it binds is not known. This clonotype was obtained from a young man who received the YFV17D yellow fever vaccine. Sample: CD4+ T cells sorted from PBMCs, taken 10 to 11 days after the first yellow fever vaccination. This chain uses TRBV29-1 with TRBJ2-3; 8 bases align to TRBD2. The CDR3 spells CSAVPLADNTDTQYF. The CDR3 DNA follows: TGCAGCGCCGTACCACTAGCGGATAACACAGATACGCAGTATTTT.